These 27 T cell receptor beta chains share one sample of origin, sequenced in a study of blood T cell repertoires in COVID-19. TCRdb's copy holds only in-frame clones and misses some; the assay was immunoSEQ multiplex PCR. The sample includes some 150,000 clones, 80% to 90% of them seen just once. Sequencing input: PBMCs or T cells enriched from blood (not recorded which). These receptors came from a woman aged 45-59 years in a cohort exposed to, infected with or recovered from COVID-19 (not recorded which).

This chain connects TRBV5-1 to TRBJ2-7; 7 bases align to TRBD2. V shed 4 bases and J 2 bases; nucleotides not matched to a gene: 9. Per the germline V gene, CDR1 is SGHRS and CDR2 is YFSETQ. This CDR3 region has 15 residues. CDR3 residues: CASSLAGTNAYEQYF. CDR3 bases: TGCGCCAGCAGCCTAGCTGGGACTAATGCCTACGAGCAGTACTTC.

This clone is a singleton in its sample. The V and J genes are TRBV4-2 and TRBJ2-5; TRBD2 matches at 8 bases. CDR3 length: 17 amino acids. Germline V gene data show CDR1 as LGHNA and CDR2 as YNFKEQ. V trimming: 0 bases; J trimming: 5 bases; junction bases outside the gene matches: 11. CDR3 sequence (DNA): TGTGCCAGCAGCCAAGAGGGGTCGGGACTAGGGACGGAGACCCAGTACTTC. Translation: CASSQEGSGLGTETQYF.

DNA for the CDR3: TGTGCCAGCAGCTTAGCGGGGGGCTACAATGAGCAGTTCTTC. Translation: CASSLAGGYNEQFF. The J gene is TRBJ2-1, the V gene TRBV7-8, with D possibly being TRBD2 (6 bases). The CDR3 runs 14 residues. The germline CDR1 and CDR2 sequences are SGHVS and FQNEAQ. V was pared by 0 bases and J by 3 bases, with 6 bases between.

The chain is built from TRBV6-5 and TRBJ2-5, with D maybe TRBD2 (5 bases). This CDR3 is 14 amino acids long. V gave up 6 bases and J gave up 2 bases, with 13 bases separating them. The V gene's germline CDR1 is MNHEY and CDR2 SVGAGI. In DNA form, the CDR3 reads TGTGCCAGCAGCTACCCGGGCGGGCAAGAGACCCAGTACTTC. This codes for CASSYPGGQETQYF.

The chain employs TRBV5-1 and TRBJ1-1; 11 bases match TRBD1. This CDR3 is 16 amino acids long. V gave up 4 bases and J gave up 6 bases; unmatched junction bases: 11. Germline values: CDR1 SGHRS, CDR2 YFSETQ. CDR3 DNA sequence: TGCGCCAGCAGCCCCCAAACCGGGACAGGGGGGTCTGAAGCTTTCTTT. Translating it yields CASSPQTGTGGSEAFF.

This clone has just a few counts. The rearrangement uses TRBV10-1 and TRBJ2-1; TRBD2 matches at 8 bases. The trim removed 11 bases at V and 2 bases at J, leaving 14 bases unmatched. Germline V lookup: CDR1 WNHNN, CDR2 SYGVQD (reference sequence). The CDR3 totals 16 residues. CDR3 coding DNA: TGCGCCCCCCCGGGGGGGTACCTCGCCACCTACAATGAGCAGTTCTTC. Translation gives CAPPGGYLATYNEQFF.

The V and J genes are TRBV10-3 and TRBJ1-4; D is perhaps TRBD1 (6 bases). The CDR3 is made up of 13 amino acids. With 10 bases removed from V and 6 bases from J, the gap between germline ends came to 15 bases. Germline lookup yields CDR1 ENHRY and CDR2 SYGVKD. The CDR3 loop is CASSFNRDEKLFF. The CDR3 bases are TGTGCCAGCAGCTTTAACAGGGATGAAAAACTGTTTTTT.

Only one count was recorded for this clone. The chain uses TRBV28 and TRBJ2-7, with D tentatively TRBD2 (5 bases). V lost 3 bases and J lost 6, with 12 bases in between. CDR3 length: 13 residues. Germline V gives CDR1 MDHEN, CDR2 SYDVKM. Written as DNA, the CDR3 is TGTGCCAGCAGTTTTCGGGGTCGGGTCGAGCAGTACTTC. This encodes CASSFRGRVEQYF.

The chain employs TRBV19 and TRBJ1-1; 7 bases fit TRBD1. The CDR3 runs 14 residues. V lost 3 bases, J lost 0 bases, and 1 base stayed unmatched. Germline V CDR1 and CDR2: LNHDA, SQIVND (reference sequence). CDR3 DNA sequence: TGTGCCAGTAGTATCGACAGGGTGAACACTGAAGCTTTCTTT. It yields the protein CASSIDRVNTEAFF.

The chain links TRBV28 to TRBJ1-1, with D uncertain. Germline values: CDR1 MDHEN, CDR2 SYDVKM. CDR3 length: 16 residues. V lost 2 bases to trimming and J lost 0 bases, with 13 bases between them. The CDR3, as DNA: TGTGCCAGCAGTTTAGGACGACTAACCATGAACACTGAAGCTTTCTTT. Its translation: CASSLGRLTMNTEAFF.

The rearrangement links TRBV30 to TRBJ2-1; 10 nucleotides match TRBD2. Germline loops: CDR1 GTSNPN, CDR2 SVGIG (reference sequence). Germline trimming cut 7 bases from V and 1 base from J; bases unmatched to any gene: 10. This CDR3 is built from 16 residues. The CDR3 DNA reads TGTGCCTCCCCGGCTAGCGGGGGTGAGTCCTACAATGAGCAGTTCTTC. It specifies CASPASGGESYNEQFF.

This chain links TRBV29-1 with TRBJ2-4, with 9 nucleotides matching TRBD1. The germline gives CDR1 SQVTM, CDR2 ANQGSEA. This CDR3 is 15 amino acids long. The junction had 7 bases not matched to a gene; V was cut back by 4 bases and J by 3 bases. CDR3 sequence (DNA): TGCAGCGTTGGGGACAGGGTGGGAGTCAAAAACATTCAGTACTTC. Encoded protein: CSVGDRVGVKNIQYF.

This clone has just a few counts. The chain joins TRBV18 to TRBJ1-5; D is unclear. Germline CDR1 is KGHSH and CDR2 is LQKENI. Trimming cost V 3 bases and J 5 bases, with 20 bases left between them. The CDR3 extends over 17 amino acids. The CDR3, as DNA: TGTGCCAGCTCACCTACTACTAACGCGGGTAGGGATCAGCCCCAGCATTTT. Translating it yields CASSPTTNAGRDQPQHF.

The chain recombines TRBV5-4 with TRBJ1-2; 9 bases match TRBD1. The junction had 4 bases not matched to a gene; V was cut back by 1 base and J by 9 bases. This CDR3 region has 13 residues. CDR1 and CDR2 from the germline V gene are SGHNT and YYREEE (reference sequence). CDR3: CASSLKGQGSYTF. CDR3 nucleotide sequence: TGTGCCAGCAGCTTGAAGGGACAGGGAAGCTACACCTTC.

The chain links TRBV10-2 to TRBJ2-1, with D unresolved. This CDR3 has 14 residues. CDR1 and CDR2 from the germline V gene are WSHSY and SAAADI. V gave up 4 bases and J gave up 0 bases, with 7 bases separating them. The CDR3 region has the DNA TGCGCCAGCAGTGCCGGGTACTCCTACAATGAGCAGTTCTTC. Its protein is CASSAGYSYNEQFF.

This clone was picked up a small number of times. This chain joins TRBV19 and TRBJ2-7; possible D gene TRBD2, 7 bases. Trimming took off 2 bases at V and 2 bases at J, with 10 bases between the two ends. Germline V gives CDR1 LNHDA, CDR2 SQIVND (reference sequence). This CDR3 spans 14 amino acids. As DNA, the CDR3 is TGTGCCAGTAGTATAAAGGGGGGGCCCTACGAGCAGTACTTC. It encodes CASSIKGGPYEQYF.

The chain employs TRBV6-2 or TRBV6-3 and TRBJ2-7, with TRBD2 matching over 8 bases. Germline CDR1 reads MNHEY; CDR2 reads SVGEGT. V lost 7 bases to trimming and J lost 2 bases; unmatched junction nucleotides: 4. This CDR3 spans 13 amino acids. The CDR3 here is CASTPGGTYEQYF. In DNA, the CDR3 is TGTGCCAGCACCCCGGGAGGGACCTACGAGCAGTACTTC.

The genes are TRBV25-1 and TRBJ1-2; maybe TRBD1 (6 bases). This CDR3 has 14 amino acids. The germline CDR1 and CDR2 sequences are MGHDK and SYGVNS. Trimming removed 4 bases from V and 5 bases from J, with 14 bases in between. CDR3 region: CASSAAGTSYGYTF. As DNA, the CDR3 is TGTGCCAGCAGTGCCGCCGGGACATCATATGGCTACACCTTC.

The rearrangement joins TRBV6-5 to TRBJ1-4, with D hard to call. Germline CDR1 MNHEY, CDR2 SVGAGI. The V gene lost 7 bases and the J gene lost 6 bases, with 12 bases spanning the gap. The CDR3 sequence is 13 residues long. CDR3: CASTAISYEKLFF. Here the CDR3 DNA reads TGTGCCAGCACCGCGATTAGTTATGAAAAACTGTTTTTT.

As for this clone: This sample also contains other DNA sequences that code for the same CDR3. The chain uses TRBV19 and TRBJ1-5, with 11 bases identical to TRBD1. Looked up from germline, CDR1 is LNHDA and CDR2 is SQIVND (reference sequence). The CDR3 sequence is 14 residues long. The V and J ends lost 11 bases and 4 bases, in that order; junction bases with no gene match: 7. The CDR3 protein is CASSRDRGNQPQHF. The CDR3 nucleotides are TGTGCCTCAAGCCGGGACAGGGGGAATCAGCCCCAGCATTTT.

The V call is TRBV5-8, the J call TRBJ2-1; 8 bases are shared with TRBD1. Germline CDR1 SGHTS, CDR2 YDEGEE. CDR3 length: 13 residues. J was trimmed by 7 bases and V by 3 bases; bases with no gene match: 3. CDR3 loop: CASSSDRGNEQFF. In nucleotides, the CDR3 is TGTGCCAGCAGCTCCGACAGGGGAAATGAGCAGTTCTTC.

On this clone itself: Distinct nucleotide sequences in the sample also encode this CDR3. CDR3: CASSLAGSSYNEQFF. CDR3 in DNA: TGTGCCAGCAGTTTGGCGGGTAGCTCCTACAATGAGCAGTTCTTC. This chain joins TRBV28 and TRBJ2-1, with D perhaps TRBD2 (5 bases). Deletions cut 3 bases from V and 0 bases from J, with 9 bases between. Germline assignment: CDR1 MDHEN and CDR2 SYDVKM. The CDR3 runs 15 residues.

The V and J genes are TRBV7-2 and TRBJ2-6; D gene unclear. The germline CDR1 and CDR2 sequences are SGHTA and FQGNSA. CDR3 size: 11 residues. Trimming left V 5 bases short and J 6 bases short, with 2 bases between. This CDR3 is CASSQANVLTF. DNA for the CDR3: TGTGCCAGCAGCCAGGCCAACGTCCTGACTTTC.

The J gene is TRBJ1-5, the V gene TRBV5-1, with D tentatively TRBD1 (5 bases). Trimming took 4 bases from V and 5 from J, leaving 16 bases between them. The V gene's germline CDR1 is SGHRS and CDR2 YFSETQ. There are 15 residues in the CDR3. CDR3 region: CASSPGGGLDQPQHF. The CDR3 region has the DNA TGCGCCAGCAGCCCGGGTGGGGGGTTGGATCAGCCCCAGCATTTT. The full variable domain, completed using reference TRBV5-1 and TRBJ1-5, is KAGVTQTPRYLIKTRGQQVTLSCSPISGHRSVSWYQQTPGQGLQFLFEYFSETQRNKGNFPGRFSGRQFSNSRSEMNVSTLELGDSALYLCASSPGGGLDQPQHFGDGTRLSIL.

The V gene is TRBV28, the J gene TRBJ1-1, with 7 bases that match TRBD1. There are 13 residues in the CDR3. V lost 4 bases to trimming and J lost 10 bases; unmatched junction nucleotides: 9. The germline V gene has CDR1 MDHEN and CDR2 SYDVKM. The CDR3 is CASSSEDRRVAFF. The DNA of the CDR3 is TGTGCCAGCAGTTCCGAGGACAGGCGGGTAGCTTTCTTT.

V and J are TRBV14 and TRBJ2-7; D ambiguous. The CDR3 is 15 amino acids. Looked up from germline, CDR1 is SGHDN and CDR2 is FVKESK. The V gene lost 1 base and the J gene lost 2 bases, with 12 bases spanning the gap. The CDR3 sequence is CASSQGAPSTYEQYF. For the CDR3, the DNA is TGTGCCAGCAGCCAAGGGGCCCCTTCTACCTACGAGCAGTACTTC.

The chain links TRBV5-1 to TRBJ1-1; D gene uncertain. Germline V gene data show CDR1 as SGHRS and CDR2 as YFSETQ. Trimming left V 4 bases short and J 0 bases short, with 10 bases between. The CDR3 is made up of 14 amino acids. Here the CDR3 DNA reads TGCGCCAGCAGCGAGGACTTCATGAACACTGAAGCTTTCTTT. It encodes CASSEDFMNTEAFF.